The clone carrying this TCR beta chain has just a few counts. As yet, its antigen is unknown. TCRdb used MiXCR to reprocess the 5' RACE reads, holding one entry per CDR3 protein. This sample has roughly 700,000 distinct CDR3 sequences, with roughly 19% found just once. Per the germline V gene, CDR1 is SGHVS and CDR2 is FQNEAQ. CDR3 length equals 16 residues. V was pared by 5 bases and J by 3 bases, with 16 bases between. The data stem from a study of CD8 T cells in ankylosing spondylitis. Notes on the study in general: Made up of fewer than 10 highly homologous variants, a TCR beta motif appeared characteristic of ankylosing spondylitis blood.

This receptor was obtained from a male donor with ankylosing spondylitis. Sequenced sample: blood, either unsorted or a sorted T cell fraction (not recorded which). V is TRBV7-8 and J is TRBJ1-4; tentative D call: TRBD1 (6 bases). DNA of the CDR3: TGTGCCAGCAGCCCTAGAGGGGGTTTGCCTAATGAAAAACTGTTTTTT. Translated, it gives CASSPRGGLPNEKLFF.